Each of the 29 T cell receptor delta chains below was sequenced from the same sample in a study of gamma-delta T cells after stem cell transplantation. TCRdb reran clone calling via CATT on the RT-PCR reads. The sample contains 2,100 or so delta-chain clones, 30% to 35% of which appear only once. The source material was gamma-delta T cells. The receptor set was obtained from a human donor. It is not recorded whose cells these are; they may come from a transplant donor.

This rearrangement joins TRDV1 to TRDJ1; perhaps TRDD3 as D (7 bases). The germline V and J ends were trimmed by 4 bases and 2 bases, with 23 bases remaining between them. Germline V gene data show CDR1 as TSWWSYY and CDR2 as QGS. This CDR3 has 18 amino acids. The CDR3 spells CALGVPFPGLLGTDKLIF. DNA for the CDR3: TGTGCTCTTGGGGTTCCCTTCCCGGGCTTACTGGGGACCGATAAACTCATCTTT.

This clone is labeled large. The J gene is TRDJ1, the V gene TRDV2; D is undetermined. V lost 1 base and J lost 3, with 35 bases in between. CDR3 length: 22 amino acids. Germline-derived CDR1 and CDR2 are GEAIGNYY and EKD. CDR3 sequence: CACDTLQGIMAGPIRVPDKLIF. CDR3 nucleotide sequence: TGTGCCTGTGACACTCTGCAGGGTATCATGGCTGGACCCATTCGTGTTCCCGATAAACTCATCTTT.

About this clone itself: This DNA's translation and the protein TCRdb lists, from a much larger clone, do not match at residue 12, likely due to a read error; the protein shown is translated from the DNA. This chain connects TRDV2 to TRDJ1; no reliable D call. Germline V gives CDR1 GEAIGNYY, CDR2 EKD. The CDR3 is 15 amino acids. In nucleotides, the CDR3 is TGTGCCTGTGACGCTCTTGACGGGAGGACCGATGAACTCATCTTT. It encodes CACDALDGRTDELIF.

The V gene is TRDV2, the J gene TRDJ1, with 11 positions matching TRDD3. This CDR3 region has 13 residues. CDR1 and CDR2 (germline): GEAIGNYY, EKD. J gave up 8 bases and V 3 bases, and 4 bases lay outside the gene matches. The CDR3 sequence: CACDQLGDKKLIF. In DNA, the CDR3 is TGTGCCTGTGACCAACTGGGGGATAAGAAACTCATCTTT.

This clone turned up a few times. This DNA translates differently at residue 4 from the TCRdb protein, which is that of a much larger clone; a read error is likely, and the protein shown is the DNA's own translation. The CDR3 spells CACGQLGDLYTDKLIF. The CDR3 nucleotides are TGTGCCTGTGGCCAACTGGGGGACTTATACACCGATAAACTCATCTTT. V is TRDV2 and J is TRDJ1; 9 positions agree with TRDD3. Trimming took 5 bases from V and 0 from J; bases not matched to a gene: 9. The CDR3 contains 16 residues. Germline V gives CDR1 GEAIGNYY, CDR2 EKD.

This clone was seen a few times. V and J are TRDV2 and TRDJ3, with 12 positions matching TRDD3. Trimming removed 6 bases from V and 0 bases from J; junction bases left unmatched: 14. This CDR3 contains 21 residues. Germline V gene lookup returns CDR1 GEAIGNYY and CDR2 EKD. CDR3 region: CACPRYWGIPGSSWDTRQMFF. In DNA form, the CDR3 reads TGTGCCTGTCCGAGGTACTGGGGGATACCGGGGAGCTCCTGGGACACCCGACAGATGTTTTTC.

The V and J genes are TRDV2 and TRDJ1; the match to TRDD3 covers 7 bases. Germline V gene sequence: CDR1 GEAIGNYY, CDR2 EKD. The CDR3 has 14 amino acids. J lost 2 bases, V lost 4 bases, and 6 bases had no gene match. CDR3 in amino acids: CACDRLGGTDKLIF. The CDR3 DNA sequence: TGTGCCTGTGATAGGCTGGGGGGGACCGATAAACTCATCTTT.

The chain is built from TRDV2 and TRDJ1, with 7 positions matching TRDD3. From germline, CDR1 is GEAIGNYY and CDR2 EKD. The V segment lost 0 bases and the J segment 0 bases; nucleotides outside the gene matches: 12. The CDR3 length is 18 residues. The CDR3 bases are TGTGCCTGTGACACCGTAGCAACTGGGGACCCGTACACCGATAAACTCATCTTT. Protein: CACDTVATGDPYTDKLIF.

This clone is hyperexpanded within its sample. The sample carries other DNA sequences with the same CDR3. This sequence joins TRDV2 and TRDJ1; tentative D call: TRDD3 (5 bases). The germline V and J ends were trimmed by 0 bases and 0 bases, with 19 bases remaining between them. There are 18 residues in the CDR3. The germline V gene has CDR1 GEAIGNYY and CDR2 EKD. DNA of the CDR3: TGTGCCTGTGACACCGCCGCGGGGGCCCGTAAGTACACCGATAAACTCATCTTT. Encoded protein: CACDTAAGARKYTDKLIF.

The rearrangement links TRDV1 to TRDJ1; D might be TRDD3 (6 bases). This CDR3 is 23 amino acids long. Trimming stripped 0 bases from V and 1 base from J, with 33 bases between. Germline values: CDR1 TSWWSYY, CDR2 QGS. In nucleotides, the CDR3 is TGTGCTCTTGGGGAACTAGACGGGGGTCCTATCGTACTGGGACATAGATTCACCGATAAACTCATCTTT. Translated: CALGELDGGPIVLGHRFTDKLIF.

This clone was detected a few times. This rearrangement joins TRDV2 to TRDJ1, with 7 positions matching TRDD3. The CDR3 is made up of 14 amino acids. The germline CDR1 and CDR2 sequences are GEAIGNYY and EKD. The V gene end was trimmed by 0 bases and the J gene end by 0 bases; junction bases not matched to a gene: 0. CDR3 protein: CACDTWGNTDKLIF. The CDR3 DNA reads TGTGCCTGTGACACCTGGGGGAACACCGATAAACTCATCTTT.

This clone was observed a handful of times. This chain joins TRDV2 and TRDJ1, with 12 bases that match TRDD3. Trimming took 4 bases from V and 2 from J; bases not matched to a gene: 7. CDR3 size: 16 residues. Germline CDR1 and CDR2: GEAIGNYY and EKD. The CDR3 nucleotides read TGTGCCTGTGAAGGACTGGGGGATACAGAAACCGATAAACTCATCTTT. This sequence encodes CACEGLGDTETDKLIF.

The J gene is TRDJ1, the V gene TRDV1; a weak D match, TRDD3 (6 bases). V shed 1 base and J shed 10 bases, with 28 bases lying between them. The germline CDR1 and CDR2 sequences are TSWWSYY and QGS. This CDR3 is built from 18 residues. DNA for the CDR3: TGTGCTCTTGGGGAACAGGGACCTCCCGGGGGGGGAAGGCAGGGACTCATCTTT. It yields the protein CALGEQGPPGGGRQGLIF.

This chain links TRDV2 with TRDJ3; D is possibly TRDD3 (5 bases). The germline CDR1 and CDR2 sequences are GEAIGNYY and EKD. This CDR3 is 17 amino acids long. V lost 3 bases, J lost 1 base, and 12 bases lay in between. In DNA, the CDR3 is TGTGCCTGTGACCTCTCTGGGCCATCCTGGGACACCCGACAGATGTTTTTC. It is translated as CACDLSGPSWDTRQMFF.

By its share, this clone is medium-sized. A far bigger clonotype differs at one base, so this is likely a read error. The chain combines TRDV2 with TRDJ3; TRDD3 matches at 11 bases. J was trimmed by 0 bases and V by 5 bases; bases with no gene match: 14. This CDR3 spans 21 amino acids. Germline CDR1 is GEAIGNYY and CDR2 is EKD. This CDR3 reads CACGKLLGDIDTSWDTRQMFF. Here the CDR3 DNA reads TGTGCCTGTGGCAAACTACTGGGGGATATTGACACCTCCTGGGACACCCGACAGATGTTTTTC.

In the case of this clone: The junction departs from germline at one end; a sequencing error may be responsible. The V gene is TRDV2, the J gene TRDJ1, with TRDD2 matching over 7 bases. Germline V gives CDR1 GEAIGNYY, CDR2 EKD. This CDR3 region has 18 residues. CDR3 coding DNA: TGTGCCTGTGACCGAGTTCCTACGGATCGCGGGGAGCCCGATAGACTCATCTTT. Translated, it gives CACDRVPTDRGEPDRLIF.

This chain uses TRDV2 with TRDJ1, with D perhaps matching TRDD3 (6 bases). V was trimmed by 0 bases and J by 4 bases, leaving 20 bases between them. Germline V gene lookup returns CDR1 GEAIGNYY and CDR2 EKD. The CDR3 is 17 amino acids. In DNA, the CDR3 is TGTGCCTGTGACACCGTGGAGGGCCTGGGGACGCGCGATAAACTCATCTTT. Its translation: CACDTVEGLGTRDKLIF.

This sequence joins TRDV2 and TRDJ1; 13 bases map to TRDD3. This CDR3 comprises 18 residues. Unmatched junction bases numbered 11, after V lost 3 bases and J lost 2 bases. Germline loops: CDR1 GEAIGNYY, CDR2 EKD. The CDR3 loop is CACDSLLGDTLGTDKLIF. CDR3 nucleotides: TGTGCCTGTGACTCTCTACTGGGGGATACGCTAGGGACCGATAAACTCATCTTT.

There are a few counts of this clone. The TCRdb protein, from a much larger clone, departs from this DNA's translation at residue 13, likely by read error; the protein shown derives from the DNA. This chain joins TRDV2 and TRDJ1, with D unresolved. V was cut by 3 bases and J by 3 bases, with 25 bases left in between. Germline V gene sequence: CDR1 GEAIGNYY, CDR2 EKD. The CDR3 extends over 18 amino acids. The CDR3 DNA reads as TGTGCCTGTGACCCGGTTTTGGGCTCCGATGGGTACGCCGATAAACTCATCTTT. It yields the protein CACDPVLGSDGYADKLIF.

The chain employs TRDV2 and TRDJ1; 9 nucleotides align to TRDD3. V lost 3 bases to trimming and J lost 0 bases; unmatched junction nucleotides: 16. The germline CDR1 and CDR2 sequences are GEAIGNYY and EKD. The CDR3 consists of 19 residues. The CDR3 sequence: CACDSLTGGEKSYTDKLIF. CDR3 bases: TGTGCCTGTGACTCCCTAACTGGGGGAGAAAAGTCGTACACCGATAAACTCATCTTT.

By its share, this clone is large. The CDR3 reads CACDPLMGDRGFTDKLIF. The CDR3 nucleotides read TGTGCCTGTGACCCCCTTATGGGGGATAGGGGCTTCACCGATAAACTCATCTTT. The J gene is TRDJ1, the V gene TRDV2; TRDD3 agrees at 9 bases. CDR1 and CDR2 from the germline V gene are GEAIGNYY and EKD. Trimming at V came to 3 bases and at J to 1 base, leaving 14 bases not matched to a gene. The CDR3 covers 18 residues.

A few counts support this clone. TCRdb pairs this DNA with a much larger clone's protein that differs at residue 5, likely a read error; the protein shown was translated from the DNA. The CDR3 region has the DNA TGTGCCTGTGACGCCGTCGGAGGGAGCACCGATAAACTCATCTTT. Its translation is CACDAVGGSTDKLIF. The chain carries TRDV2 and TRDJ1; unclear D gene. This CDR3 comprises 15 residues. Germline values: CDR1 GEAIGNYY, CDR2 EKD. Trimming took off 3 bases at V and 1 base at J, with 14 bases between the two ends.

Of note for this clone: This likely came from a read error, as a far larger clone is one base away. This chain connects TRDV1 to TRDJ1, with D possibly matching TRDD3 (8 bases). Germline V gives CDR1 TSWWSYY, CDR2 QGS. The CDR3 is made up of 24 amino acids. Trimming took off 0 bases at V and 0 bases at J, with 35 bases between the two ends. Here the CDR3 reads CALGELMLVPTGGIVCSDTDKLIF. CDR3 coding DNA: TGTGCTCTTGGGGAACTAATGTTAGTTCCTACGGGGGGGATAGTGTGTTCGGACACCGATAAACTCATCTTT.

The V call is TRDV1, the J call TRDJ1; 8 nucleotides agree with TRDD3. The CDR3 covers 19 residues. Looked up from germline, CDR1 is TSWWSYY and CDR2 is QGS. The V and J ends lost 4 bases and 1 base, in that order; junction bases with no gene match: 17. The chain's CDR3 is CALGGQLKLGDRITDKLIF. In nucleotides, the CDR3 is TGTGCTCTTGGGGGACAGCTTAAGCTGGGGGACCGGATCACCGATAAACTCATCTTT.

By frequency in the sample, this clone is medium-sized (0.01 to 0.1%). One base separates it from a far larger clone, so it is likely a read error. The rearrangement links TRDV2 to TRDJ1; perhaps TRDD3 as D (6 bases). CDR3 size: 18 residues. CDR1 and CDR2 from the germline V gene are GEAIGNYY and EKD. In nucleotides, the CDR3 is TGTGCCTGTGGCACCCTTAGGGGAGCTGGGGATTACACCGATAAACTCATCTTT. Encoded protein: CACGTLRGAGDYTDKLIF.

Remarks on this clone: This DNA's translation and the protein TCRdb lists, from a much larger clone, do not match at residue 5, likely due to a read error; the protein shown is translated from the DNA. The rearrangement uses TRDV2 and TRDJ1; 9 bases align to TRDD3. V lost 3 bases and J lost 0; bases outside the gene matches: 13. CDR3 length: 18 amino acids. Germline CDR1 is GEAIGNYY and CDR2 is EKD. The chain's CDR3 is CACDALLGDTPYTDKLIF. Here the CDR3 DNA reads TGTGCCTGTGACGCGTTACTGGGGGACACACCGTACACCGATAAACTCATCTTT.

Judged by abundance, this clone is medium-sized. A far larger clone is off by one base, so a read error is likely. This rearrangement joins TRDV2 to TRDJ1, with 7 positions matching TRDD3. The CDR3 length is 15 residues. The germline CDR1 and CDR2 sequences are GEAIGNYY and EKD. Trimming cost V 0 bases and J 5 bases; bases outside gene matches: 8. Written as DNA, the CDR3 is TGTGCCTGTGACACCGCTGGTCTTGGGGGAGATAAACTCATCTTT. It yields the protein CACDTAGLGGDKLIF.

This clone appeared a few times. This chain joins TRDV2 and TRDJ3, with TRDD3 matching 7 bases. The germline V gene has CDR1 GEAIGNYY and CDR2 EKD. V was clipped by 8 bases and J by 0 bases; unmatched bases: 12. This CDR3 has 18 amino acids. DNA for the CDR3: TGTGCCTATACCTTACTGGGGACCCTCTCCTGGGACACCCGACAGATGTTTTTC. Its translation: CAYTLLGTLSWDTRQMFF.

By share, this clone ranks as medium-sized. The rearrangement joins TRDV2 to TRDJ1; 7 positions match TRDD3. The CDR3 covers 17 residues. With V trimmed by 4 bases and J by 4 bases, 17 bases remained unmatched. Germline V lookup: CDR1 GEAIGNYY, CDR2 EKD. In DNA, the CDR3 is TGTGCCTGTGAGCCGGTCGGGTTGAAGGGGGATTACGATAAACTCATCTTT. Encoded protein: CACEPVGLKGDYDKLIF.